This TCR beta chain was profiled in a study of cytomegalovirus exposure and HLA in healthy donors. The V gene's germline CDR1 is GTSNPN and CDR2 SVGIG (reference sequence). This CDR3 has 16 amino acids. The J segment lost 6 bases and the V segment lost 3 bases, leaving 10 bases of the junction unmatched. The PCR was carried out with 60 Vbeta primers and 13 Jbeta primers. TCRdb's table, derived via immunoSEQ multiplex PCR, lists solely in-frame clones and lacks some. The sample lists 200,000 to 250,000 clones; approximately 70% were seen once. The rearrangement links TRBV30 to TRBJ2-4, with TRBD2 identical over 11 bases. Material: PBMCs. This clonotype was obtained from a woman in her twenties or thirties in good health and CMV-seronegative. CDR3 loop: CAWRRGLAGEVNIQYF. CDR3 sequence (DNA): TGTGCCTGGAGACGAGGACTAGCGGGCGAGGTAAACATTCAGTACTTC. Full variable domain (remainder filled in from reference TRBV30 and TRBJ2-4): SQTIHQWPATLVQPVGSPLSLECTVEGTSNPNLYWYRQAAGRGLQLLFYSVGIGQISSEVPQNLSASRPQDRQFILSSKKLLLSDSGFYLCAWRRGLAGEVNIQYFGAGTRLSVL.